The present T cell receptor beta chain was sequenced within a study of regulatory T cells in long-lasting Graves disease (dated by TCRdb to the early 2020s). Background for the entire study: Antithyroid drugs had been taken for less than 3 months by newly diagnosed Graves' disease patients. The study was registered as a clinical trial and conducted in China. A total of roughly 33 samples underwent TCR sequencing: 13 from persistent and some 20 from newly diagnosed Graves' disease patients. Patients with persistent Graves' disease were compared with patients with newly diagnosed Graves' disease using TCR sequencing and RNA sequencing of peripheral blood. The paper as a whole reports these results and caveats: Persistent patients shared more public clonotypes among themselves (under 3,000) than newly diagnosed patients did (roughly 910). As a limitation, the authors acknowledged that the small sample size may reduce accuracy. Only peripheral blood was studied, because thyroid tissue, the primary lesion, was inaccessible. Persistent disease showed preferential use of TRBV28, TRBJ1-2 and TRBJ2-5, whereas newly diagnosed disease favored TRBV20-1 and TRBJ2-1. Compared with newly diagnosed patients, patients with persistent Graves' disease had lower TCR Shannon entropy and fewer highly expanded clones, which suggests clonal expansion. Sequencing and analysis were restricted to the TCR beta chain.

Library preparation was by multiplex PCR. The run used an Illumina HiSeq 4000. CDR3 regions were amplified by Arm-PCR with iRepertoire HTBI primers to construct TCR beta libraries. Gel purification was performed on PCR products prior to sequencing. Turning to the authors' computational methods: A total of 60 to 80 TRBV and some 15 TRBJ segments were identified across samples and were used for gene usage analysis of CDR3 amino acid clonotypes. COPE and FqMerger were used to merge the filtered high-quality paired reads into contigs. Contigs were aligned with BLAST to IMGT TRBV, TRBD and TRBJ reference genes, and CDR3 was defined per IMGT. Clonotypes above 0.1% frequency were classified as highly expanded clones. Shannon entropy served as the measure of repertoire diversity, while the Gini coefficient captured V-J evenness. Clonotypes shared by more than one individual were considered public. TCRdb handled the public reads itself, with Q25 trimming in fastp and clone calling in MiXCR, and kept productive beta chains. Entries that share a CDR3 protein sequence are merged under the most common genes and DNA. Clone size and V and J calls follow TCRdb, not the original study. The sample has 500,000 or so distinct CDR3 sequences on record, more than 15% of them singletons. Around 25% of the sample is held by the ten biggest clonotypes.

Per the publication, the time point label means: newly diagnosed GD, antithyroid drugs for less than 3 months. RNA was extracted from PBMCs in TRIzol for both TCR sequencing and RNA sequencing. The diagnosis of Graves' disease was made according to American Thyroid Association guidelines. Patients were recruited from an endocrinology department in Xi'an, China. From each patient, 8 to 10 milliliters of peripheral blood was collected into an EDTA anticoagulant tube. Ficoll Paque Plus density gradient separation was used to isolate PBMCs, and no further T cell sorting was done. An Agilent 2100 Bioanalyzer and agarose gel were used to check RNA quality, while a NanoDrop 2000 measured RNA concentration. Its CDR3 holds 12 amino acids, cysteine through phenylalanine. CDR3 DNA only is kept here, 36 bases in frame from base 1. CDR1 and CDR2, looked up from the germline V gene, are SGHAT and FQNNGV. V gives up 6 bases and J gives up 6 bases, and the segment between their germline ends measures 11 bases.

This clonotype occurred many times. The antigen this receptor binds is unknown. One base away there is no much larger clone; base qualities are not given. This sample was shared with a second study, whose subject was T cells in Graves' hyperthyroidism and ophthalmopathy. As noted in the second study: A patient counted as having stable Graves' hyperthyroidism if no progression to ophthalmopathy occurred over 18 months of follow-up. Hyperthyroidism patients were newly diagnosed, with disease duration under 2 months, and aged 18 to 65 years. Exclusion was applied to patients with uncontrolled infections, other autoimmune diseases, pregnancy or lactation. Clinical symptoms, serum thyroxine and TRAb, thyroid ultrasound, and orbital computed tomography formed the basis for the diagnoses. The first round of RT-PCR for the TCR CDR3 was performed with the HTBI primer set and the Qiagen OneStep RT-PCR kit. Most expanded thyroid clonotypes (frequency above 0.001) were also detected in blood, a finding suggesting that blood repertoires may reflect thyroid immune responses. Ophthalmopathy was separated from stable hyperthyroidism by a 13 V-J signature model, with about 88% sensitivity and about 84% specificity obtained in cross-validation and 80%/75% obtained in testing. In validation, progression to ophthalmopathy was predicted by the model with roughly 69% sensitivity and 72% to 85% specificity, a median of roughly six months before onset. To identify TCR V-J signatures that set the groups apart, the researchers used a discovery cohort of 100 patients, made up of roughly 40 with Graves' ophthalmopathy and some 60 with stable Graves' hyperthyroidism. Whether ophthalmopathy could be predicted prospectively was tested in an independent validation cohort made up of approximately 19 hyperthyroidism patients plus 17 patients who later progressed to ophthalmopathy. For training and testing, the 100 or so patients in the discovery cohort were randomly divided in a 7:3 ratio. In addition, the study compared T-cell repertoires in thyroid tissue and in blood from a handful of Graves' hyperthyroidism patients. Following sampling, methimazole starting at 30 mg daily was given to hyperthyroidism patients, and high-dose intravenous methylprednisolone was given to ophthalmopathy patients. Libraries were constructed in a second round of multiplex PCR, after which size selection and purification were carried out. Paired-end sequencing of the libraries was performed with 100 bp reads on an Illumina HiSeq2000. SOAPnuke was used to process the raw data, throwing out any read that contained adapters or uncalled bases, had a mean Phred below 15, or lacked an exact constant-primer or identifier match. COPE v1.2.5 was used to merge high-quality paired reads, and clonotypes were defined as unique nucleotide sequences. MiTCR v1.1 was used to align the clonotypes against IMGT TRBV, TRBD and TRBJ reference segments. The analysis was restricted to V-J combinations with a frequency above 0.0001, which together covered 99.2% of the repertoires. A TCS score was defined as the ratio between F50 (clonal expansion) and ExV (chaos), using BLOSUM62-based TCRdist between CDR3 peptides within each V-J. Welch's t-statistics and random forest reduced roughly 540 V-J features to roughly 13, which were used in a naive Bayes classifier (R e1071). No statistical method was used to fix the sample size in advance, and group allocation was not hidden from the investigators. According to the paper, TCR Vbeta CDR3 sequencing was carried out on 135 peripheral blood samples, which came from some 41 ophthalmopathy, 80 or so hyperthyroidism and 17 progressor patients.

The rearranged segments are TRBV11-2 and TRBJ1-2; no D segment can be confidently identified. This clonotype was sampled from a woman aged 40 to 65 with Graves disease. Donor details come from another sample of the same person, matched by shared clones. The sample here was peripheral blood mononuclear cells (PBMCs), taken at new diagnosis, from a patient treated with antithyroid drugs. Read as DNA, the sequence is TGTGCCAGCAGTCGAGAGGCGGATGGCTACACCTTC. The translation is CASSREADGYTF.